A single T cell receptor (beta chain) is shown here with its context. Its antigen remains unidentified. One end of the junction fails to match germline, which may point to a read error. The data belong to a study of identical twins' blood T cells. For the study at large: About 50 million reads came from 12 libraries, six alpha, six beta.

The CDR3 spans 15 residues. Germline lookup yields CDR1 MDHEN and CDR2 SYDVKM. Study-wide findings and caveats: Out-of-frame TCRbeta clonotypes reportedly had markedly more similar V usage in twins than unrelated donors. Twins shared more top CDR3 clonotypes than unrelated donors did. Shared CDR3 clonotype counts between two donors mainly tracked the product of their cloneset sizes, twins included.

TCRdb independently ran MiXCR on the 5' RACE reads; one entry per CDR3 protein. The sample holds 350,000 to 400,000 distinct CDR3 sequences, roughly 31% seen once. The clonotype comes from a woman aged 18 to 55 in good health. The rearrangement links TRBV28 to TRBJ2-7, with D perhaps TRBD2 (5 bases). The sample comprised PBMCs. The CDR3 protein is CVSRPLGLNSYEQYF. The CDR3 DNA follows: TGTGTCAGCAGACCTCTCGGACTGAACTCCTACGAGCAGTACTTC.